The following is a T cell receptor beta chain sequence with its context. Gene names denote mouse genes. The read halts 1 residue ahead of the CDR3 end, with the missing end drawn from the germline J gene. Germline-derived CDR1 and CDR2 are LGHDT and YNNKQL (reference sequence). This CDR3 region has 10 residues. Trimming pared 11 bases from V and 5 bases from J, leaving 9 bases between. This sample is part of a study of tissue T cells after allogeneic stem cell transplantation. Survey-depth TCRbeta CDR3 sequencing reported V/J genes and productive frequencies. Data came from immunoSEQ multiplex PCR; TCRdb stores just in-frame clones and leaves some out. The sample includes 3,200 or so clones, 55% seen only once; the top ten take roughly 4.4%. Documented time point: mouse harvest day 7 after allogeneic transplant. The graft held 10^6 splenic CD5+ T cells and 10^7 T-cell-depleted bone marrow cells. Tissues came from B6→BALB/c major-mismatch GVHD mice at day 7 or 14.

This sequence originates from a female BALB/c mouse given C57BL/6 T cells with graft-versus-host disease after an allogeneic hematopoietic cell transplant. The chain links TRBV4 to TRBJ1-2; no definite D call. Sequencing was carried out using gut tissue. CDR3 DNA, as far as it was read: TGTGCCCGGGCAGGTTCCGACTACACC. Translated: CARAGSDYT. The whole CDR3 sequence reads CARAGSDYTF.